The 19 T cell receptor beta chains reported below all come from one sample, sequenced in a study of vaccination and CD4 T cells after COVID-19. This sample's treatment: approximately 9-day PBMC culture with coronavirus spike peptide pools or control peptides (ViraFEST assay). Gathered ahead of the COVID-19 pandemic (2011-2018) were the CD4+ T cells of the unexposed donor. Cultured CD4+ T-cell DNA underwent Oncomine TCR Beta short-read sequencing. TCRdb recomputed calls from the PCR reads with MiXCR, one row per CDR3 protein. The sample records several thousand distinct CDR3 sequences, roughly 36% being singletons. Their antigens remain unidentified. Sequenced sample: CD4+ T cells from blood, cultured in vitro. The receptors derive from a human donor in good health.

This clonotype has just a few counts. This rearrangement joins TRBV24-1 to TRBJ2-2, with 12 bases identical to TRBD2. J gave up 4 bases and V 4 bases, and 9 bases lay outside the gene matches. The germline V gene encodes CDR1 KGHDR and CDR2 SFDVKD. This CDR3 has 18 amino acids. The CDR3: CATSDPLSSGGATGELFF. CDR3 nucleotide sequence: TGTGCCACCAGTGACCCTTTATCTAGCGGGGGGGCCACCGGGGAGCTGTTTTTT.

The CDR3 is CASSNPYSGRRSSTDTQYF. The CDR3 region has the DNA TGTGCCAGCAGCAACCCCTATAGCGGGAGGCGTTCTAGCACAGATACGCAGTATTTT. This chain links TRBV7-6 with TRBJ2-3, with 10 bases aligning to TRBD2. The CDR3 has 19 amino acids. The V gene end was trimmed by 5 bases and the J gene end by 0 bases; junction bases not matched to a gene: 14. The V gene's germline CDR1 is SGHVS and CDR2 FNYEAQ. Based on the CDR3 plus reference TRBV7-6 and TRBJ2-3, the full variable domain is GAGVSQSPRYKVTKRGQDVALRCDPISGHVSLYWYRQALGQGPEFLTYFNYEAQQDKSGLPNDRFSAERPEGSISTLTIQRTEQRDSAMYRCASSNPYSGRRSSTDTQYFGPGTRLTVL.

The V and J genes are TRBV20-1 and TRBJ1-5; 10 nucleotides match TRBD1. The junction had 7 bases not matched to a gene; V was cut back by 2 bases and J by 6 bases. CDR3 length: 15 residues. CDR1 and CDR2 (germline): DFQATT, SNEGSKA (reference sequence). CDR3: CSARPLDRGSQPQHF. CDR3 nucleotides: TGCAGTGCTAGACCCTTGGACAGGGGGAGTCAGCCCCAGCATTTT.

This chain joins TRBV29-1 and TRBJ1-1; D gene ambiguous. From germline, CDR1 is SQVTM and CDR2 ANQGSEA. The CDR3 consists of 14 residues. V was cut by 4 bases and J by 0 bases, with 12 bases left in between. This CDR3 is CSVVDLTLNTEAFF. The CDR3 coding sequence is TGCAGCGTTGTCGACCTGACCCTGAACACTGAAGCTTTCTTT.

The chain uses TRBV19 and TRBJ1-6; 8 bases map to TRBD1. CDR1 is LNHDA, CDR2 SQIVND, per germline (reference sequence). This CDR3 has 18 residues. Trimming removed 5 bases from V and 13 bases from J; junction bases left unmatched: 22. The CDR3: CASSSASGQGPRYLPLHF. CDR3 nucleotides: TGTGCCAGTAGTTCGGCCTCCGGACAGGGTCCAAGATATCTCCCCCTCCACTTT.

The chain combines TRBV11-2 with TRBJ2-5; D uncertain. The CDR3 consists of 15 residues. CDR1 and CDR2 (germline): SGHAT, FQNNGV. V lost 1 base and J 3 bases, leaving 12 bases between the germline ends. CDR3 amino acids: CASSLGMRGEETQYF. As DNA, the CDR3 is TGTGCCAGCAGCTTAGGAATGAGAGGAGAAGAGACCCAGTACTTC.

The chain couples TRBV7-6 to TRBJ2-5; D gene unclear. This CDR3 is built from 14 residues. Trimming removed 5 bases from V and 4 bases from J, with 14 bases in between. CDR1 is SGHVS and CDR2 is FNYEAQ in the germline V gene. DNA for the CDR3: TGTGCCAGCAGCCTCTTTCCCACCTTAGAGACCCAGTACTTC. Protein product: CASSLFPTLETQYF.

This sequence joins TRBV10-3 and TRBJ2-2, with D maybe TRBD1 (6 bases). Trimming removed 0 bases at V and 0 bases at J, with 14 bases between. CDR3 length equals 18 residues. CDR1 ENHRY and CDR2 SYGVKD come from the germline V gene. The CDR3 region has the DNA TGTGCCATCAGTGAGTCGACGTCTGGGGGCCCGAACACCGGGGAGCTGTTTTTT. This gives the protein CAISESTSGGPNTGELFF.

The V call is TRBV25-1, the J call TRBJ1-1; no clear D gene. In germline, CDR1 is MGHDK, CDR2 SYGVNS. Between the trimmed V and J ends, which lost 5 bases and 11 bases, there was a span of 12 bases. The CDR3 length is 11 residues. The CDR3 sequence is CASSSGTHAFF. The CDR3 coding sequence is TGTGCCAGCAGTAGCGGTACCCACGCTTTCTTT.

This clonotype was seen more than once but under ten times. The rearrangement uses TRBV7-9 and TRBJ1-6; 8 bases line up with TRBD1. J lost 6 bases, V lost 5 bases, and 12 bases had no gene match. The CDR3 length is 17 residues. CDR1 and CDR2 (germline): SEHNR, FQNEAQ (reference sequence). CDR3 amino acids: CASSTRTGSISNSPLHF. CDR3 DNA sequence: TGTGCCAGCAGCACGAGGACAGGGTCTATTAGTAATTCACCCCTCCACTTT. Full variable domain (rest looked up from reference TRBV7-9 and TRBJ1-6): DTGVSQNPRHKITKRGQNVTFRCDPISEHNRLYWYRQTLGQGPEFLTYFQNEAQLEKSRLLSDRFSAERPKGSFSTLEIQRTEQGDSAMYLCASSTRTGSISNSPLHFGNGTRLTVT.

This clonotype was detected only a few times. The rearrangement uses TRBV6-1 and TRBJ1-1, with 10 bases lining up with TRBD1. J gave up 0 bases and V 6 bases, and 1 base lay outside the gene matches. Germline V gene sequence: CDR1 MNHNS, CDR2 SASEGT. The CDR3 is made up of 14 amino acids. The CDR3, as DNA: TGTGCCAGCAGAGGGACAGGGGTGAACACTGAAGCTTTCTTT. This translates into CASRGTGVNTEAFF.

This clonotype has more than one count but fewer than ten. This sequence joins TRBV5-6 and TRBJ1-2; maybe TRBD1 (5 bases). V was shortened by 1 base and J by 5 bases, with 18 bases between the two germline ends. CDR3 length equals 16 residues. Per germline, CDR1 SGHDT and CDR2 YYEEEE. The CDR3 nucleotides are TGTGCCAGCAGCTTGTGGGGCAGTGTAGCCCGATATGGCTACACCTTC. Amino acid sequence: CASSLWGSVARYGYTF. The full variable domain, in which reference TRBV5-6 and TRBJ1-2 provide the parts outside the CDR3, is DAGVTQSPTHLIKTRGQQVTLRCSPKSGHDTVSWYQQALGQGPQFIFQYYEEEERQRGNFPDRFSGHQFPNYSSELNVNALLLGDSALYLCASSLWGSVARYGYTFGSGTRLTVV.

The chain joins TRBV20-1 to TRBJ1-3; possible D gene TRBD1, 5 bases. Per the germline V gene, CDR1 is DFQATT and CDR2 is SNEGSKA (reference sequence). V lost 3 bases to trimming and J lost 0 bases, with 15 bases between them. There are 16 residues in the CDR3. The CDR3 nucleotides are TGCAGTGCTAGTAGTGGAGTTGGGGGCTCTGGAAACACCATATATTTT. This sequence encodes CSASSGVGGSGNTIYF.

The V and J genes are TRBV7-2 and TRBJ2-7; tentatively, D is TRBD1 (7 bases). Germline V CDR1 and CDR2: SGHTA, FQGNSA. CDR3 size: 18 residues. V lost 5 bases and J lost 3, with 26 bases in between. CDR3 sequence: CASSPGMGRGTGFYEQYF. The CDR3 DNA reads TGTGCCAGCAGCCCAGGGATGGGCAGGGGGACTGGATTCTACGAGCAGTACTTC.

This clonotype was counted only a few times. The genes are TRBV25-1 and TRBJ2-2, with no clear D. CDR3 size: 16 residues. V lost 1 base, J lost 0 bases, and 9 bases lay in between. CDR1 and CDR2 from the germline V gene are MGHDK and SYGVNS. The CDR3 region has the DNA TGTGCCAGCAGTGAATCAAGGCTAGCGAACACCGGGGAGCTGTTTTTT. This sequence encodes CASSESRLANTGELFF.

Only a few counts were recorded for this clonotype. The rearrangement links TRBV27 to TRBJ2-1; 10 bases are shared with TRBD2. This CDR3 is built from 16 residues. The V gene end was trimmed by 4 bases and the J gene end by 1 base; junction bases not matched to a gene: 4. The germline V gene encodes CDR1 MNHEY and CDR2 SMNVEV (reference sequence). Written as DNA, the CDR3 is TGTGCCAGCAGTTATAAGCGGGGGGGGTCCTACAATGAGCAGTTCTTC. Translating gives CASSYKRGGSYNEQFF.

This clonotype appeared a few times. CDR3 sequence reads: CASKPTGRGGYTF. In DNA form, the CDR3 reads TGTGCCAGCAAGCCGACAGGGAGGGGTGGCTACACCTTC. The V and J genes are TRBV28 and TRBJ1-2; 7 bases are a match to TRBD1. This CDR3 comprises 13 residues. CDR1 is MDHEN and CDR2 is SYDVKM in the germline V gene. V was clipped by 7 bases and J by 7 bases; unmatched bases: 9.

CDR3 bases: TGTGCCAGCTCGATTACAGGGATAGGAAATCAGCCCCAGCATTTT. It is translated as CASSITGIGNQPQHF. The J gene is TRBJ1-5, the V gene TRBV28; the D gene is possibly TRBD1 (6 bases). Trimming shortened V by 8 bases and J by 4 bases, and 18 bases separated the two germline ends. This CDR3 has 15 amino acids. Germline CDR1 and CDR2: MDHEN and SYDVKM. Complete variable domain (other parts from reference TRBV28 and TRBJ1-5): DVKVTQSSRYLVKRTGEKVFLECVQDMDHENMFWYRQDPGLGLRLIYFSYDVKMKEKGDIPEGYSVSREKKERFSLILESASTNQTSMYLCASSITGIGNQPQHFGDGTRLSIL.

The chain links TRBV14 to TRBJ2-7; TRBD2 matches at 9 bases. J gave up 4 bases and V 1 base, and 2 bases lay outside the gene matches. The CDR3 consists of 14 residues. Per germline, CDR1 SGHDN and CDR2 FVKESK. This chain's CDR3 is CASSQGLAAYEQYF. CDR3 coding DNA: TGTGCCAGCAGCCAAGGACTAGCGGCTTACGAGCAGTACTTC.